This T cell receptor beta chain was observed in a study of beta chain features in type 1 diabetes (dated by TCRdb to the late 2010s). Background on the whole study: Patients and healthy donors did not differ in mean age, gender distribution, total cell number or subset yield. Across all samples, some 110,000,000 sorted cells were examined, and cell number per subset correlated strongly with RNA yield. The study compared the TCRB repertoires of sorted circulating CD4+ T cell subsets in recently diagnosed type 1 diabetes patients with those in matched healthy donors. Regulatory and stem cell-like memory subsets were obtained from only 8 patients and roughly 8 healthy donors, while naive and central memory subsets were obtained from all 28 donors.

On this clone: No cognate antigen has been identified for it. No much larger clone is present one base from it, and per-base qualities are unavailable.

Overall study results and their limits: Because cDNA was sequenced instead of genomic DNA, highly expressing activated cells could be over-represented, though the groups showed no difference in activation or CD3 levels. Because the HLA sub-analyses included only small numbers of individuals, any influence of HLA type on TCRB rearrangement was left unresolved. Naive, central memory and regulatory TCRB repertoires appeared to be more alike among patients than among healthy donors. At VDJ recombination sites, type 1 diabetes patients had fewer insertions and more deleted nucleotides, which implies abnormalities in thymic rearrangement. A moderate but significant shortening of TCRB CDR3 length was observed in type 1 diabetes patients in all four CD4+ subsets. PCR may preferentially amplify shorter templates, but because patient and control samples were amplified and corrected together, any resulting skew would affect both groups equally.

The High Capacity cDNA Reverse Transcription Kit was used to reverse transcribe all of the isolated RNA, meaning that expressed TCRB transcripts were what got sequenced. Survey-depth immunoSEQ sequencing was performed on stem cell-like memory T cell samples, with an average of roughly 1 million total reads per sample. Sorted cells were lysed in RLT buffer and RNA was extracted with DNase-treated RNeasy Micro or Mini kits, depending on cell number. To prevent cross-contamination, every cell subset was processed on its own, while patient and healthy donor samples were processed together. The immunoSEQ multiplex PCR was used to amplify TCRB sequences from cDNA, yielding 87-bp fragments that span the CDR3 region. Amplicons were sequenced on the Illumina HiSeq platform. The study's own analysis went as follows. Synthetic template baselines were used to correct PCR bias computationally, reads within Hamming distance 2 were collapsed, and singletons that could not be merged were discarded. Reads were aligned against IMGT to assign V, D and J genes, CDR3 length and insertions or deletions at six rearrangement sites. Within each subset, clonotype counts were normalized to sorted cell number, and only after that were true diversity and Gini coefficients computed with the tcR R package. The overlap coefficient, calculated on TCRB nucleotide sequences, was used to quantify repertoire sharing. Held by TCRdb, this immuneACCESS table contains in-frame sequences only and omits some clones. Under half of the omission traces to an unresolved V gene where checked; the cause of the rest is unknown. That table gives V, J and clone size, and the DNA gave D and trimming. The sample yields about 16,000 clones; 55% to 75% were counted once. Approximately 0.8% of the sample lies in the top ten.

A single peripheral blood draw of approximately 120 mL on average was collected from each donor into heparinised tubes. Using a panel that included CD45RO, CCR7, CD25, CD127, CD95 and CD27, naive, central memory, regulatory and stem cell-like memory CD4+ T cells were sorted on a BD FACSAria II. All sorted populations exceeded 98% purity. PBMCs were isolated immediately by Lymphoprep density gradient centrifugation and stained directly without culture. To minimize batch effects, samples were stained and sorted in pairs, one healthy donor with one patient per experiment. The sequencing sample was made of stem cell memory CD4+ T cells from blood. The cell subset or site label here, explained by the study, means: stem cell-like memory CD4+ T cells. The sequence was obtained from a man younger than 40 with type 1 diabetes.

The encoded CDR3 is CASRLGTGLMNTEAFF. Read as DNA, the sequence is TGTGCCAGCAGACTAGGGACAGGCCTTATGAACACTGAAGCTTTCTTT. The V gene is TRBV7-9 and the J gene is TRBJ1-1; 8 bases in the junction line up with TRBD1. Via the germline V gene (reference sequence), CDR1 is SEHNR and CDR2 FQNEAQ. V ends up 6 bases short and J 0 bases short, with an unmatched junction base count of 9. The CDR3 runs 16 amino acids, cysteine and phenylalanine included. Here the CDR3 DNA is all that survives: 48 bases in frame from base 1.